These 26 T cell receptor beta chains share one sample of origin, sequenced in a study of breast tumors, draining lymph nodes, adjacent tissues. TCRdb used MiXCR to reprocess the multiplex PCR reads, holding one entry per CDR3 protein. The repertoire has approximately 210,000 distinct CDR3 sequences, 34% of them found once; the top ten carry 3% to 4%. Axillary draining lymph nodes of breast cancer patients supplied the node samples. Sequences were obtained from axillary lymph node tissue. These receptors were collected from a female donor with breast cancer. Some clones in this sample may be carry-over from other donors' samples.

This clonotype has at least ten counts. The chain recombines TRBV7-2 with TRBJ1-3; perhaps TRBD1 as D (6 bases). V was shortened by 7 bases and J by 0 bases, with 13 bases between the two germline ends. CDR3 size: 15 residues. Germline values: CDR1 SGHTA, CDR2 FQGNSA. The CDR3 reads CASNIQGLSGNTIYF. The CDR3 DNA sequence: TGTGCCAGCAATATACAGGGCCTCTCTGGAAACACCATATATTTT.

This clonotype was recorded many times. A read error may explain this, as a much larger clone is one base away. The chain has TRBV20-1 and TRBJ2-7, with no clear D. Germline loops: CDR1 DFQATT, CDR2 SNEGSKA (reference sequence). The CDR3 spans 11 residues. The DNA for the CDR3 is TGCAGTGCTAGAGCTGGCTACGAGCAGTCCTTC. This translates into CSARAGYEQSF.

Many counts were recorded for this clonotype. The chain couples TRBV5-1 to TRBJ1-6, with D hard to call. From germline, CDR1 is SGHRS and CDR2 YFSETQ. The CDR3 consists of 14 residues. The V end was cut by 0 bases, the J end by 7 bases, with 8 bases between. The CDR3 DNA reads as TGCGCCAGCAGCTTGGTGTCAGCCAATTCACCCCTCCACTTT. Translating gives CASSLVSANSPLHF. The variable domain in full, completed from reference TRBV5-1 and TRBJ1-6, reads KAGVTQTPRYLIKTRGQQVTLSCSPISGHRSVSWYQQTPGQGLQFLFEYFSETQRNKGNFPGRFSGRQFSNSRSEMNVSTLELGDSALYLCASSLVSANSPLHFGNGTRLTVT.

Of note for this clonotype: Lacking the conserved final phenylalanine or tryptophan, this CDR3 likely reflects a read error. The CDR3 loop is CASSLMGSNLPLHL. CDR3 bases: TGTGCCAGCAGCCTTATGGGCTCCAATTTACCCCTCCACCTT. The J gene is TRBJ1-6, the V gene TRBV9; D is uncertain. This CDR3 has 14 amino acids. Looked up from germline, CDR1 is SGDLS and CDR2 is YYNGEE.

The chain combines TRBV6-2 or TRBV6-3 with TRBJ1-2; D gene uncertain. Per germline, CDR1 MNHEY and CDR2 SVGEGT. V lost 6 bases and J lost 4, with 12 bases in between. CDR3 length: 13 residues. CDR3 nucleotides: TGTGCCAGCAGCGAGGGAGGTCCCTATGGCTACACCTTC. Its protein product is CASSEGGPYGYTF.

This clonotype was detected only a few times. One base away lies a much larger clone, so this may be a sequencing read error. This chain uses TRBV20-1 with TRBJ1-5, with no clear D. CDR3 size: 14 residues. Germline V CDR1 and CDR2: DFQATT, SNEGSKA (reference sequence). The CDR3 region has the DNA TGCAGTGCTAGAGATTCGGCCTCAAATCCGCCCCAGCATTTT. As protein: CSARDSASNPPQHF.

This clonotype was detected ten times or more. CDR3 DNA sequence: TGTGCCAGCAGCTTAGACAGGGGGCCCCCCTATGGCTACACCTTC. The encoded protein is CASSLDRGPPYGYTF. This chain joins TRBV7-2 and TRBJ1-2; 9 bases are shared with TRBD1. CDR1 is SGHTA and CDR2 is FQGNSA in the germline V gene. Unmatched junction bases numbered 4, after V lost 1 base and J lost 4 bases. The CDR3 has 15 amino acids.

Ten or more counts support this clonotype. This chain connects TRBV20-1 to TRBJ2-1; D is perhaps TRBD2 (7 bases). V gave up 4 bases and J gave up 3 bases, with 13 bases separating them. The CDR3 has 14 residues. Germline values: CDR1 DFQATT, CDR2 SNEGSKA (reference sequence). The CDR3 loop reads CSAIWGGFYNEQFF. CDR3 DNA sequence: TGCAGTGCTATCTGGGGGGGCTTCTACAATGAGCAGTTCTTC.

The chain combines TRBV10-3 with TRBJ2-5, with 9 bases that match TRBD1. This CDR3 spans 14 amino acids. Germline CDR1 is ENHRY and CDR2 is SYGVKD. After removal of 6 bases from V and 5 bases from J, the junction contained 7 bases not matched to a gene. The CDR3 sequence: CAISEGQGLETQYF. In DNA, the CDR3 is TGTGCCATCAGCGAGGGACAGGGCTTGGAGACCCAGTACTTC.

The V and J genes are TRBV6-5 and TRBJ2-3; D is undetermined. This CDR3 contains 12 residues. V lost 9 bases and J lost 11, with 18 bases in between. Germline CDR1 and CDR2: MNHEY and SVGAGI. The CDR3 region has the DNA TGTGCCAGTCGGCACACCCACTACGAGCAGTATTTT. Protein sequence: CASRHTHYEQYF.

This clonotype was seen at least ten times. The rearrangement joins TRBV4-3 to TRBJ2-5; D remains unclear. Germline V lookup: CDR1 LGHNA, CDR2 YSLEER. This CDR3 is built from 13 residues. Trimming stripped 0 bases from V and 0 bases from J, with 2 bases between. CDR3 coding DNA: TGCGCCAGCAGCCAAGACTACCAAGAGACCCAGTACTTC. Its translation: CASSQDYQETQYF.

At least ten counts were recorded for this clonotype. The V and J genes are TRBV20-1 and TRBJ2-3; 12 nucleotides agree with TRBD2. The CDR3 covers 15 residues. J lost 5 bases, V lost 6 bases, and 9 bases had no gene match. Germline assignment: CDR1 DFQATT and CDR2 SNEGSKA (reference sequence). DNA of the CDR3: TGCAGTGCGCCCTCACTAGCGGGGGGTGGAGATACGCAGTATTTT. The encoded protein is CSAPSLAGGGDTQYF.

The chain links TRBV6-2 or TRBV6-3 to TRBJ1-2, with no clear D. V was shortened by 8 bases and J by 5 bases, with 18 bases between the two germline ends. The CDR3 is 14 amino acids. Germline CDR1 and CDR2: MNHEY and SVGEGT. CDR3 sequence reads: CASAEVEEEYGYTF. The DNA for the CDR3 is TGTGCCAGCGCCGAGGTAGAGGAGGAATATGGCTACACCTTC.

This clonotype was recorded many times. V is TRBV10-3 and J is TRBJ2-7; D gene uncertain. This CDR3 region has 11 residues. The germline V gene encodes CDR1 ENHRY and CDR2 SYGVKD. Trimming took off 4 bases at V and 3 bases at J, with 4 bases between the two ends. The DNA of the CDR3 is TGTGCCATCAGTGGGGTCTACGAGCAGTACTTC. It encodes CAISGVYEQYF.

This clonotype was picked up one time. The chain couples TRBV28 to TRBJ2-6; the D is unclear. Per germline, CDR1 MDHEN and CDR2 SYDVKM. The CDR3 extends over 19 amino acids. Trimming shortened V by 1 base and J by 0 bases, and 16 bases separated the two germline ends. In DNA, the CDR3 is TGTGCCAGCAGTTTATTATTGCCTAGAGTAAGCTCTGGGGCCAACGTCCTGACTTTC. It specifies CASSLLLPRVSSGANVLTF.

This clonotype was counted ten times or more. The chain carries TRBV5-6 and TRBJ2-5; TRBD1 matches 10 bases. The CDR3 has 16 residues. Germline CDR1 SGHDT, CDR2 YYEEEE. With V trimmed by 3 bases and J by 4 bases, 9 bases remained unmatched. CDR3 DNA: TGTGCCAGCAGCTGGGGGGACAGGGGAACGGGAGAGACCCAGTACTTC. Protein: CASSWGDRGTGETQYF. Complete variable domain (other parts from reference TRBV5-6 and TRBJ2-5): DAGVTQSPTHLIKTRGQQVTLRCSPKSGHDTVSWYQQALGQGPQFIFQYYEEEERQRGNFPDRFSGHQFPNYSSELNVNALLLGDSALYLCASSWGDRGTGETQYFGPGTRLLVL.

This clonotype was seen repeatedly, ten times or more. The V call is TRBV11-2, the J call TRBJ2-6; D not resolved. Germline V gene sequence: CDR1 SGHAT, CDR2 FQNNGV. CDR3 length: 15 residues. V was clipped by 1 base and J by 0 bases, with 4 bases between them. In DNA, the CDR3 is TGTGCCAGCAGCTTAGTCGCCTCTGGGGCCAACGTCCTGACTTTC. Its translation is CASSLVASGANVLTF.

A few counts support this clonotype. V usage is TRBV27 and J usage is TRBJ1-6, with D possibly TRBD1 on 5 matching bases. Germline CDR1 MNHEY, CDR2 SMNVEV (reference sequence). Trimming removed 2 bases from V and 10 bases from J, with 15 bases in between. This CDR3 is built from 15 residues. The CDR3 here is CASSLGGVNASPLHF. For the CDR3, the DNA is TGTGCCAGCAGTTTAGGGGGTGTTAATGCCTCACCCCTCCACTTT.

This clonotype has ten or more counts. The chain joins TRBV24-1 to TRBJ2-1; D may be TRBD2 (6 bases). V lost 6 bases and J lost 1, with 18 bases in between. This CDR3 has 17 amino acids. Germline CDR1 KGHDR, CDR2 SFDVKD. CDR3: CATSPAGGPPSYNEQFF. DNA for the CDR3: TGTGCCACCAGTCCCGCCGGAGGGCCCCCATCCTACAATGAGCAGTTCTTC.

On this clonotype: This may be a read error: a much more frequent sequence differs by one nucleotide. This rearrangement joins TRBV12-5 to TRBJ2-7; no reliable D call. Between the trimmed V and J ends, which lost 3 bases and 2 bases, there was a span of 20 bases. CDR1 and CDR2 from the germline V gene are LGHNT and FRNRAP. This CDR3 spans 17 amino acids. The CDR3 bases are TGTGCTAGTGGTTTCGCTACCAGACTCTCGAACGCCTACGAGCAGTACTTC. Amino acids: CASGFATRLSNAYEQYF.

The chain has TRBV20-1 and TRBJ1-4; tentative D call: TRBD1 (5 bases). Looked up from germline, CDR1 is DFQATT and CDR2 is SNEGSKA (reference sequence). CDR3 length: 13 amino acids. V was shortened by 4 bases and J by 5 bases, with 11 bases between the two germline ends. The CDR3 loop is CSAIPGGNEKLFF. The CDR3 bases are TGCAGTGCTATTCCGGGGGGGAATGAAAAACTGTTTTTT.

At least ten counts were recorded for this clonotype. This sequence joins TRBV20-1 and TRBJ2-7; 7 bases agree with TRBD1. This CDR3 spans 15 amino acids. The germline V gene has CDR1 DFQATT and CDR2 SNEGSKA (reference sequence). V was pared by 4 bases and J by 2 bases, with 11 bases of the junction left unmatched. The CDR3 DNA sequence: TGCAGTGCTACCCTTAACAGGGGTATCCCCTACGAGCAGTACTTC. Translating gives CSATLNRGIPYEQYF.

The CDR3 protein is CASSLSNRAEKLFF. CDR3 nucleotide sequence: TGTGCCAGCAGTTTATCCAACAGGGCGGAAAAACTGTTTTTT. The genes are TRBV27 and TRBJ1-4, with TRBD1 as a possible D gene (6 bases). The CDR3 loop spans 14 amino acids. Germline values: CDR1 MNHEY, CDR2 SMNVEV (reference sequence). V lost 0 bases to trimming and J lost 8 bases, with 10 bases between them.

Regarding this clonotype: A much larger clone lies one base from this, so it may be a read error. The V call is TRBV5-5, the J call TRBJ2-3, with 13 bases aligning to TRBD2. This CDR3 comprises 16 residues. CDR1 is SGHKS and CDR2 is YYEKEE in the germline V gene (reference sequence). CDR3 in DNA: TGTGCCGGCAGCTCTTGGACTAGCGGGGGTGTAGATACGCAGTATTTT. Residues: CAGSSWTSGGVDTQYF.

This clonotype was counted ten times or more. A much larger clone differs from this one at a single base, so this may be a read error. The chain carries TRBV5-6 and TRBJ2-3, with TRBD2 matching 9 bases. V trimming: 4 bases; J trimming: 5 bases; junction bases outside the gene matches: 8. This CDR3 has 15 residues. Per germline, CDR1 SGHDT and CDR2 YYEEEE. The CDR3 nucleotides are TGTGCCAGCAGCAGACTAGCGGCGGGGCAAGATACGCAGTATTTT. Protein sequence: CASSRLAAGQDTQYF.

This clonotype has a count of ten or more. The genes are TRBV25-1 and TRBJ2-7; TRBD2 agrees at 8 bases. CDR3 size: 15 residues. CDR1 is MGHDK, CDR2 SYGVNS, per germline. V was pared by 6 bases and J by 5 bases, with 12 bases of the junction left unmatched. The CDR3 protein is CASRGTGTSIHEQYF. The CDR3 DNA reads as TGTGCCAGCAGGGGAACCGGGACTAGTATTCACGAGCAGTACTTC.